This T cell receptor (beta chain) was recorded in a study of T cell responses to AZD1222 COVID-19 vaccine. Clones were read by immunoSEQ multiplex PCR, and TCRdb kept only the in-frame ones, dropping some. Of 120,000 to 150,000 clones listed, roughly nine tenths were seen once; the top ten hold 3% to 4%. This CDR3 comprises 13 residues. Germline loops: CDR1 SGHRS, CDR2 YFSETQ. Trimming removed 0 bases at V and 6 bases at J, with 10 bases between. The starting material was peripheral blood, obtained 28 days after the second AZD1222 dose. The receptor was isolated from an adult who received the AZD1222 COVID-19 vaccine. This rearrangement joins TRBV5-1 to TRBJ2-7; D is perhaps TRBD2 (5 bases). The CDR3, as DNA: TGCGCCAGCAGCTTGGAACTAGGATCCGAGCAGTACTTC. Its protein product is CASSLELGSEQYF.